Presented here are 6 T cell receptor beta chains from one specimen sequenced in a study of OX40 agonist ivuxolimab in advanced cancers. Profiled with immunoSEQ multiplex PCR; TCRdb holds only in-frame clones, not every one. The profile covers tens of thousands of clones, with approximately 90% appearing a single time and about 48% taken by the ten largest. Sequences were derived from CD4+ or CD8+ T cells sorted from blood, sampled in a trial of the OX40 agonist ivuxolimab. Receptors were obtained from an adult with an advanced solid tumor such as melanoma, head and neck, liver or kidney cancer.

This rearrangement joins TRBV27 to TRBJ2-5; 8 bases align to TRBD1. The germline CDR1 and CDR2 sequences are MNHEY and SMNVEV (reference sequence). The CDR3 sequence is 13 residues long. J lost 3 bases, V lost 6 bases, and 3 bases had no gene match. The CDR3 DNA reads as TGTGCCAGCAGGCCGGACAGGGAAGAGACCCAGTACTTC. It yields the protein CASRPDREETQYF.

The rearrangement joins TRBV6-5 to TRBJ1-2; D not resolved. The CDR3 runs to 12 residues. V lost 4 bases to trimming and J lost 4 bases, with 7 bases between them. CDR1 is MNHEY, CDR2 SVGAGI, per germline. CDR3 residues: CASSSAAYGYTF. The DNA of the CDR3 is TGTGCCAGCAGTTCCGCGGCCTATGGCTACACCTTC.

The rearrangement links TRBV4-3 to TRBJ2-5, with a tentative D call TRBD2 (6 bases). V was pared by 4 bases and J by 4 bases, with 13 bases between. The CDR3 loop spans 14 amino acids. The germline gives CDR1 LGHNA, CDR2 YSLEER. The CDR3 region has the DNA TGCGCCAGCAGCCCCACCCACGGGGGAGAGACCCAGTACTTC. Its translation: CASSPTHGGETQYF.

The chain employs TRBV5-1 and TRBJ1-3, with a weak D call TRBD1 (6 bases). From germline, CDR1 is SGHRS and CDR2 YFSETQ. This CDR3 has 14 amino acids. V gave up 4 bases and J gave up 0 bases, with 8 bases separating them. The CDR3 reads CASSLDSSGNTIYF. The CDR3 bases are TGCGCCAGCAGCCTGGACAGCTCTGGAAACACCATATATTTT.

The CDR3 here is CATSTGEGYEQYF. The CDR3 DNA is TGTGCCACCAGTACAGGGGAAGGCTACGAGCAGTACTTC. The chain uses TRBV15 and TRBJ2-5; 7 bases line up with TRBD1. The J call may be mistaken, given a closer DNA end match to TRBJ2-7. Per germline, CDR1 LNHNV and CDR2 YYDKDF (reference sequence). This CDR3 contains 13 residues.

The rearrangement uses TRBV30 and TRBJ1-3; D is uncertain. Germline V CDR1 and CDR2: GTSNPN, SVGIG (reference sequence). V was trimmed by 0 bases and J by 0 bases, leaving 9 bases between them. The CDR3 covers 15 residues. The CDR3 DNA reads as TGTGCCTGGAGTGTCGACGGCAGCTCTGGAAACACCATATATTTT. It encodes CAWSVDGSSGNTIYF.